A single sample gave rise to the 4 T cell receptor beta chains below, sequenced in a study of blood T cell repertoires in COVID-19. Only in-frame clones appear in the TCRdb table, and some are missing; sequencing was by immunoSEQ multiplex PCR. The profile shows approximately 280,000 clones, roughly 87% of them singletons. Source material: PBMCs or T cells enriched from blood (not recorded which). These receptors were taken from a woman aged 40 to 50 who had recovered from COVID-19.

The rearrangement uses TRBV11-2 and TRBJ1-6; TRBD1 is a possible D gene (6 bases). The CDR3 has 14 residues. Germline V CDR1 and CDR2: SGHAT, FQNNGV. Trimming took 0 bases from V and 8 from J, leaving 8 bases between them. CDR3 coding DNA: TGTGCCAGCAGCTTAGACCAGGGGTATTCACCCCTCCACTTT. Translation gives CASSLDQGYSPLHF.

V is TRBV7-2 and J is TRBJ2-1; no clear D gene. The CDR3 has 13 amino acids. The germline CDR1 and CDR2 sequences are SGHTA and FQGNSA. With 2 bases removed from V and 5 bases from J, the gap between germline ends came to 7 bases. The CDR3 DNA reads as TGTGCCAGCAGCTTACCAGTTAACAATGAGCAGTTCTTC. Its translation is CASSLPVNNEQFF.

This clone turned up a few times. The J gene is TRBJ2-2, the V gene TRBV6-5; no clear D gene. This CDR3 is built from 15 residues. Germline CDR1 reads MNHEY; CDR2 reads SVGAGI. The V end lost 0 bases, the J end lost 1 base, and 6 bases lay between the germline ends. CDR3 in amino acids: CASSYSSWNTGELFF. CDR3 coding DNA: TGTGCCAGCAGTTACTCGTCCTGGAACACCGGGGAGCTGTTTTTT.

This chain uses TRBV7-2 with TRBJ2-1; 11 bases agree with TRBD2. Germline CDR1 is SGHTA and CDR2 is FQGNSA. The CDR3 totals 15 residues. V was clipped by 4 bases and J by 3 bases; unmatched bases: 2. The CDR3 sequence is CASSWGLAVYNEQFF. CDR3 DNA sequence: TGTGCCAGCAGCTGGGGACTAGCGGTCTACAATGAGCAGTTCTTC.